This is a list of T cell receptor beta chains from one sample in a study of radiotherapy plus CTLA-4 blockade in lung cancer. Generated by immunoSEQ multiplex PCR, the TCRdb table keeps only in-frame clones and is missing some. The sample lists 85,000 to 130,000 clones, more than 75% occurring once. Here the sequenced sample was peripheral blood, taken from a patient treated with radiotherapy plus ipilimumab. The receptors derive from a human donor with non-small cell lung cancer that progressed on radiotherapy plus ipilimumab. Some clones in this sample may be carry-over from other donors' samples. Both conserved end residues are part of each CDR3. D genes are given only for firm matches. Some rows mark clone size as missing; the rest say once, few, many or name a class of expanded clone.

>once|TRBV28|17|TRBJ2-7|TRBD1
TGTGCCAGCAGTTTAACCCCATACATTAGACAGGGATACGAGCAGTACTTC
CASSLTPYIRQGYEQYF
>-|TRBV19|14|TRBJ1-2|-
TGTGCCAGCCGTGGGGGCCTTCCTACCTATGGCTACACCTTC
CASRGGLPTYGYTF
>-|TRBV5-1|16|TRBJ2-7|TRBD1
TGCGCCAGCAGCTGGCCGGCGGGACAGGGGGACCACGAGCAGTACTTC
CASSWPAGQGDHEQYF
>-|TRBV4-3|15|TRBJ2-5|-
TGCGCCAGCAGCCTGAAGATTGGCGGCTGGGAGACCCAGTACTTC
CASSLKIGGWETQYF
>-|TRBV29-1|12|TRBJ2-5|-
TGCAGCGTTGAATTTTACCAAGGAATCCAGTACTTC
CSVEFYQGIQYF
>-|TRBV30|12|TRBJ1-4|-
TGTGCCTGGAGTGGACATAATGAAAAACTGTTTTTT
CAWSGHNEKLFF
>-|TRBV7-2|13|TRBJ1-1|-
TGTGCCAGCACCCCATCGACGGGAACTGAAGCTTTCTTT
CASTPSTGTEAFF
>-|TRBV19|13|TRBJ1-5|-
TGTGCCAGTAGATTTTCACAGGGAAACCCCCAGCATTTT
CASRFSQGNPQHF
>-|TRBV18|15|TRBJ1-2|-
TGTGCCAGCTCACCAGCCCAGGCGACTGACTATGGCTACACCTTC
CASSPAQATDYGYTF
>-|TRBV7-8|17|TRBJ2-5|TRBD2
TGTGCCAGCAGCCCGAGGACTAGCGGGGCCATCCAAGAGACCCAGTACTTC
CASSPRTSGAIQETQYF
>-|TRBV11-3|12|TRBJ2-2|-
TGTGCCAGCAGTCAAGGGGAAGGGGAGCTGTTTTTT
CASSQGEGELFF
>few|TRBV6-5|14|TRBJ2-5|TRBD1
TGTGCCAGCAGTTACTGGCAGGGGGCAAAGACCCAGTACTTC
CASSYWQGAKTQYF
>-|TRBV18|16|TRBJ2-5|TRBD2
TGTGCCAGCTCACTGAGGCGGGGGGGCCTCCAAGAGACCCAGTACTTC
CASSLRRGGLQETQYF
>-|TRBV27|15|TRBJ2-1|TRBD2
TGTGCCAGCAGATCAGCGGGGGGAAGATACAATGAGCAGTTCTTC
CASRSAGGRYNEQFF
>few|TRBV15|15|TRBJ1-2|-
TGTGCCACCAGCAGAGGCGTGACAGGAAGGGATGGCTACACCTTC
CATSRGVTGRDGYTF
>few|TRBV15|16|TRBJ1-1|-
TGTGCCACCAGCACCCCGATGCTAAGAAAAAACACTGAAGCTTTCTTT
CATSTPMLRKNTEAFF
>-|TRBV28|15|TRBJ1-2|TRBD1
TGTGCCAGCAGTTTAGAGGGGGCTCTGTTCTATGGCTACACCTTC
CASSLEGALFYGYTF
>few|TRBV7-9|15|TRBJ2-2|-
TGTGCCAGCAGCTTCAACTTTCAGAGGACCGGGGAGCTGTTTTTT
CASSFNFQRTGELFF
>-|TRBV7-3|12|TRBJ2-1|-
TGTGCCAGCAGCTTACAGGAGAGTGAGCAGTTCTTC
CASSLQESEQFF
>-|TRBV27|13|TRBJ2-3|TRBD2
TGTGCCAGCAGTTTCTTGCGGGGGTGGCCGCAGTATTTT
CASSFLRGWPQYF
>-|TRBV5-4|15|TRBJ2-5|TRBD2
TGTGCCAGCGGACTAGCGGGGGGCGGACAAGAGACCCAGTACTTC
CASGLAGGGQETQYF
>few|TRBV5-1|21|TRBJ2-3|TRBD2
TGCGCCAGCAGCGGAGGCAGGGGTGGGGCTAGCGGGGGGAAACTCACAGATACGCAGTATTTT
CASSGGRGGASGGKLTDTQYF
>-|TRBV7-2|15|TRBJ1-2|-
TGTGCCAGCAGCCCAGCCGGGCCACTCGCGCAGGGCTACACCTTC
CASSPAGPLAQGYTF
>-|TRBV5-1|16|TRBJ1-3|TRBD1
TGCGCCAGCAGCTCTGGGACAGGGGAGCCTGGAAACACCATATATTTT
CASSSGTGEPGNTIYF